This entry lists 32 T cell receptor beta chains sequenced from one sample in a study of blood T cell repertoires in COVID-19. The protocol was immunoSEQ multiplex PCR, while the TCRdb copy is restricted to in-frame clones and leaves out a portion. The sample shows about 50,000 clones, 80% to 90% of them seen only once. The sequencing sample was made of peripheral blood. These receptors were collected from a human donor in a cohort sampled during active COVID-19.

The V gene is TRBV2, the J gene TRBJ2-5; D call uncertain. Germline V gene sequence: CDR1 SNHLY, CDR2 FYNNEI. V was shortened by 3 bases and J by 3 bases, with 8 bases between the two germline ends. This CDR3 region has 13 residues. CDR3 protein: CASSDGFEETQYF. The CDR3 coding sequence is TGTGCCAGCAGTGACGGGTTCGAAGAGACCCAGTACTTC.

The sample holds a few counts of this clone. The chain recombines TRBV2 with TRBJ1-5; 9 nucleotides agree with TRBD1. This CDR3 region has 20 residues. Germline V gives CDR1 SNHLY, CDR2 FYNNEI. Losses at the gene ends were 0 bases for V and 2 bases for J; bases not matched to a gene: 14. CDR3 loop: CASSEALRGTGRTGNQPQHF. The CDR3 DNA sequence: TGTGCCAGCAGTGAAGCGCTTCGGGGGACAGGGCGGACGGGCAATCAGCCCCAGCATTTT.

This chain connects TRBV5-6 to TRBJ2-7, with 11 bases aligning to TRBD1. The CDR3 runs to 16 residues. The V gene end was trimmed by 0 bases and the J gene end by 4 bases; junction bases not matched to a gene: 6. The germline V gene has CDR1 SGHDT and CDR2 YYEEEE. The CDR3, as DNA: TGTGCCAGCAGCTTGGGCGGACAGGGGGCGAGGTACGAGCAGTACTTC. This sequence encodes CASSLGGQGARYEQYF.

The chain carries TRBV9 and TRBJ1-2; the match to TRBD1 covers 8 bases. With 3 bases clipped from V and 7 bases from J, the junction kept 14 bases outside the gene matches. The germline CDR1 and CDR2 sequences are SGDLS and YYNGEE. The CDR3 runs to 16 residues. The CDR3 DNA reads as TGTGCCAGCAGCGCATCCGGGACAGGATCTTTAGGTGGCTACACCTTC. Translation gives CASSASGTGSLGGYTF.

V gene TRBV5-4 combines with J gene TRBJ1-2; no clear D. CDR1 SGHNT and CDR2 YYREEE come from the germline V gene (reference sequence). This CDR3 is 13 amino acids long. Trimming removed 0 bases at V and 4 bases at J, with 7 bases between. Here the CDR3 DNA reads TGTGCCAGCAGCTTGGGGGGAGGCTATGGCTACACCTTC. It is translated as CASSLGGGYGYTF.

The chain uses TRBV5-4 and TRBJ2-5; 8 bases are a match to TRBD1. After removal of 2 bases from V and 4 bases from J, the junction contained 1 base not matched to a gene. Germline CDR1 reads SGHNT; CDR2 reads YYREEE (reference sequence). CDR3 length equals 13 residues. DNA for the CDR3: TGTGCCAGCAGCTTTACAGGGGGAGAGACCCAGTACTTC. It translates to CASSFTGGETQYF.

Of note for this clone: At one end, the junction sequence differs from germline, possibly due to a read error. The V and J genes are TRBV29-1 and TRBJ2-2, with 7 positions matching TRBD2. Germline loops: CDR1 SQVTM, CDR2 ANQGSEA. The CDR3 extends over 11 amino acids. CDR3 DNA sequence: TGCAGCGTTGATCAACCGGGGGGGCTGTTTTTT. Translating it yields CSVDQPGGLFF.

The chain carries TRBV3-1 (or the pseudogene TRBV3-2) and TRBJ1-5; 8 bases are a match to TRBD1. The CDR3 totals 13 residues. V gave up 3 bases and J gave up 13 bases; unmatched junction bases: 8. Germline V gene data show CDR1 as LGHDT and CDR2 as YNNKEL (reference sequence). For the CDR3, the DNA is TGTGCCAGCAGCCACCTCGGCAGGGGGCAACAGCATTTT. Protein product: CASSHLGRGQQHF.

This clone came up a few times. The chain is built from TRBV10-3 and TRBJ1-5; unclear D gene. Germline lookup yields CDR1 ENHRY and CDR2 SYGVKD. The CDR3 consists of 12 residues. V was cut by 10 bases and J by 4 bases, with 11 bases left in between. Here the CDR3 DNA reads TGTGCCACCCGACAAGATAATCAGCCCCAGCATTTT. It yields the protein CATRQDNQPQHF.

This chain joins TRBV11-3 and TRBJ2-2; 10 nucleotides line up with TRBD1. Germline V lookup: CDR1 SGHNT, CDR2 YENEEA. Trimming took 1 base from V and 3 from J; bases not matched to a gene: 5. This CDR3 is 17 amino acids long. Written as DNA, the CDR3 is TGTGCCAGCAGCTTAGGCCTGGGACAGGGGCACACCGGGGAGCTGTTTTTT. Its protein product is CASSLGLGQGHTGELFF.

This clone came up once. The gene calls are TRBV7-8 and TRBJ2-3; 7 bases align to TRBD2. Germline V lookup: CDR1 SGHVS, CDR2 FQNEAQ. The J segment lost 1 base and the V segment lost 1 base, leaving 2 bases of the junction unmatched. CDR3 size: 15 residues. CDR3 nucleotides: TGTGCCAGCAGCTTAGATCTAGCGGGCACAGATACGCAGTATTTT. It specifies CASSLDLAGTDTQYF.

V gene TRBV3-1 (or the pseudogene TRBV3-2) combines with J gene TRBJ2-7; 7 bases line up with TRBD1. Germline loops: CDR1 LGHDT, CDR2 YNNKEL (reference sequence). The CDR3 is 16 residues long. V lost 4 bases, J lost 0 bases, and 9 bases stayed unmatched. The CDR3 region has the DNA TGTGCCAGCAGCCCACAGGGGATCGACAGCTCCTACGAGCAGTACTTC. Encoded protein: CASSPQGIDSSYEQYF.

This clone has just a few counts. The genes are TRBV6-4 and TRBJ2-2, with D tentatively TRBD1 (6 bases). The CDR3 covers 15 residues. Per the germline V gene, CDR1 is MRHNA and CDR2 is SNTAGT. Trimming removed 8 bases from V and 4 bases from J, with 17 bases in between. Here the CDR3 reads CASSPRLTGTGELFF. CDR3 nucleotides: TGTGCCAGCTCCCCCCGATTGACAGGCACCGGGGAGCTGTTTTTT.

This chain links TRBV10-3 with TRBJ2-3; 11 nucleotides line up with TRBD2. Unmatched junction bases numbered 12, after V lost 6 bases and J lost 7 bases. Germline values: CDR1 ENHRY, CDR2 SYGVKD. This CDR3 is 16 amino acids long. The DNA for the CDR3 is TGTGCCATCAGAGAGCCCCATAGCGGGGGGGGATATACGCAGTATTTT. Protein: CAIREPHSGGGYTQYF.

The rearrangement uses TRBV6-2 or TRBV6-3 and TRBJ2-5; 8 bases match TRBD2. The ends lost 5 bases at V and 4 bases at J; junction bases unmatched: 12. Germline values: CDR1 MNHEY, CDR2 SVGEGT. The CDR3 has 16 amino acids. In DNA form, the CDR3 reads TGTGCCAGCAGTCTCCCCCAAAGCGGGGGAGGAGAGACCCAGTACTTC. Translation gives CASSLPQSGGGETQYF.

The V and J genes are TRBV4-2 and TRBJ1-6; perhaps TRBD1 as D (5 bases). Germline values: CDR1 LGHNA, CDR2 YNFKEQ. Trimming stripped 5 bases from V and 8 bases from J, with 7 bases between. The CDR3 loop spans 12 amino acids. The CDR3 DNA is TGTGCCAGCAGCTCACAGGATTCACCCCTCCACTTT. Its translation: CASSSQDSPLHF.

This clone showed up just a few times. The chain has TRBV4-1 and TRBJ2-7; TRBD2 aligns across 8 bases. With V trimmed by 0 bases and J by 2 bases, 3 bases remained unmatched. The CDR3 spans 15 residues. Germline V gives CDR1 MGHRA, CDR2 YSYEKL. Written as DNA, the CDR3 is TGCGCCAGCAGCCAAGACGGGGGGGCCGCCTACGAGCAGTACTTC. Encoded protein: CASSQDGGAAYEQYF.

The chain joins TRBV7-6 to TRBJ1-3; D gene uncertain. In germline, CDR1 is SGHVS, CDR2 FNYEAQ. The CDR3 runs 15 residues. Deletions cut 1 base from V and 0 bases from J, with 7 bases between. CDR3 in amino acids: CASSLERDSGNTIYF. DNA for the CDR3: TGTGCCAGCAGCTTAGAGAGGGACTCTGGAAACACCATATATTTT.

The genes are TRBV10-3 and TRBJ2-7; TRBD2 might be the D (6 bases). The germline V and J ends were trimmed by 0 bases and 6 bases, with 15 bases remaining between them. This CDR3 region has 15 residues. Germline lookup yields CDR1 ENHRY and CDR2 SYGVKD. The CDR3 DNA follows: TGTGCCATCAGTGAGTCGAGAGTGGGGGGAAGCGAGCAGTACTTC. Translated: CAISESRVGGSEQYF.

The genes are TRBV7-2 and TRBJ2-1; 11 bases are a match to TRBD2. Trimming cost V 1 base and J 7 bases; bases outside gene matches: 12. This CDR3 comprises 18 residues. In germline, CDR1 is SGHTA, CDR2 FQGNSA. The chain's CDR3 is CASSLVPLSGGARNEQFF. CDR3 coding DNA: TGTGCCAGCAGCTTAGTCCCCCTTAGCGGGGGGGCCCGTAATGAGCAGTTCTTC. The complete variable domain, with remaining parts taken from reference TRBV7-2 and TRBJ2-1, reads GAGVSQSPSNKVTEKGKDVELRCDPISGHTALYWYRQSLGQGLEFLIYFQGNSAPDKSGLPSDRFSAERTGGSVSTLTIQRTQQEDSAVYLCASSLVPLSGGARNEQFFGPGTRLTVL.

The rearrangement joins TRBV7-8 to TRBJ2-7; the match to TRBD1 covers 7 bases. The trim removed 3 bases at V and 4 bases at J, leaving 12 bases unmatched. The CDR3 has 16 residues. Per germline, CDR1 SGHVS and CDR2 FQNEAQ. In DNA form, the CDR3 reads TGTGCCAGCAGCTTCGGGACAGAAAGGGGGTTTTACGAGCAGTACTTC. It encodes CASSFGTERGFYEQYF.

The J gene is TRBJ1-4, the V gene TRBV5-1, with unresolved D. The V end was cut by 0 bases, the J end by 8 bases, with 11 bases between. The CDR3 has 14 amino acids. Germline V CDR1 and CDR2: SGHRS, YFSETQ. CDR3 residues: CASSLGTTGEKLFF. CDR3 DNA sequence: TGCGCCAGCAGCTTGGGGACGACGGGGGAAAAACTGTTTTTT.

The chain links TRBV3-1 (or the pseudogene TRBV3-2) to TRBJ2-1; D ambiguous. Germline CDR1 is LGHDT and CDR2 is YNNKEL (reference sequence). CDR3 length: 15 residues. Trimming cost V 0 bases and J 3 bases, with 9 bases left between them. CDR3 amino acids: CASSQDREDYNEQFF. The CDR3 DNA is TGTGCCAGCAGCCAAGATCGAGAAGACTACAATGAGCAGTTCTTC.

The chain uses TRBV7-8 and TRBJ2-2; TRBD2 matches at 7 bases. The CDR3 is 14 amino acids. Germline CDR1 reads SGHVS; CDR2 reads FQNEAQ. V shed 1 base and J 5 bases; nucleotides not matched to a gene: 1. The CDR3 region has the DNA TGTGCCAGCAGCTTAGTCGGGGGGACCGGGGAGCTGTTTTTT. This sequence encodes CASSLVGGTGELFF.

This chain links TRBV11-2 with TRBJ2-7; 7 bases are a match to TRBD2. J was trimmed by 2 bases and V by 4 bases; bases with no gene match: 5. CDR1 and CDR2 from the germline V gene are SGHAT and FQNNGV. CDR3 length: 14 amino acids. Here the CDR3 DNA reads TGTGCCAGCAGCTCGCGGGGGTCAACCTACGAGCAGTACTTC. This encodes CASSSRGSTYEQYF.

The chain is built from TRBV5-1 and TRBJ1-1; D unclear. Trimming removed 0 bases from V and 11 bases from J, with 8 bases in between. Germline V lookup: CDR1 SGHRS, CDR2 YFSETQ. The CDR3 extends over 11 amino acids. The CDR3 reads CASSLGEVAFF. The CDR3 coding sequence is TGCGCCAGCAGCTTGGGAGAAGTGGCTTTCTTT.

V is TRBV11-2 and J is TRBJ2-7, with a possible D match to TRBD1 (5 bases). V was cut by 3 bases and J by 4 bases, with 13 bases left in between. From germline, CDR1 is SGHAT and CDR2 FQNNGV. The CDR3 loop spans 14 amino acids. The CDR3 here is CASSFGASFYEQYF. The DNA of the CDR3 is TGTGCCAGCAGCTTTGGGGCGTCATTTTACGAGCAGTACTTC.

The chain carries TRBV30 and TRBJ1-6, with 7 bases identical to TRBD1. Germline CDR1 reads GTSNPN; CDR2 reads SVGIG (reference sequence). The CDR3 has 14 amino acids. With 2 bases clipped from V and 9 bases from J, the junction kept 7 bases outside the gene matches. CDR3: CAWSITGVFSPLHF. As DNA, the CDR3 is TGTGCCTGGAGTATAACAGGGGTATTTTCACCCCTCCACTTT.

About this clone itself: The CDR3 does not end in the conserved phenylalanine or tryptophan, so this is likely a read error. Because the CDR3's place on the DNA is in doubt, the DNA is left out and the CDR3 is given as listed by TCRdb. CDR3 amino acids: CASTSNEGRRGGL. V and J are TRBV25-1 and TRBJ2-7; the table assigns TRBD1, which was not confirmed against the DNA. The CDR3 spans 13 residues, counting both ends. Germline CDR1 and CDR2: MGHDK and SYGVNS.

The CDR3 DNA reads as TGTGCCAGCAGCCAAGATCGGGCTAGCGGGGGCTACGAGCAGTACTTC. It specifies CASSQDRASGGYEQYF. V is TRBV4-2 and J is TRBJ2-7; 10 bases fit TRBD2. This CDR3 is 16 amino acids long. The germline CDR1 and CDR2 sequences are LGHNA and YNFKEQ. The V and J ends lost 0 bases and 3 bases, in that order; junction bases with no gene match: 5.

This chain links TRBV6-5 with TRBJ2-2; 8 bases agree with TRBD2. The J segment lost 5 bases and the V segment lost 7 bases, leaving 9 bases of the junction unmatched. This CDR3 spans 15 amino acids. The germline gives CDR1 MNHEY, CDR2 SVGAGI. The CDR3 DNA reads TGTGCCAGCAAAGCCGGGACTAGTGGTACCGGGGAGCTGTTTTTT. Residues: CASKAGTSGTGELFF.

This chain joins TRBV18 and TRBJ1-3; D perhaps matches TRBD1 (6 bases). The germline V and J ends were trimmed by 2 bases and 16 bases, with 18 bases remaining between them. CDR1 is KGHSH, CDR2 LQKENI, per germline. This CDR3 comprises 13 residues. The CDR3 reads CASSPEGQRHGYF. In DNA form, the CDR3 reads TGTGCCAGCTCACCAGAAGGACAGCGGCATGGTTATTTT.